These T cell receptor beta chains were read from a single sample in a study of early T cells in non-severe SARS-CoV-2 infection. TCRdb independently ran MiXCR on the 5' RACE reads; one entry per CDR3 protein. Counted here are approximately 76,000 distinct CDR3 sequences, roughly an eighth occurring once; the ten biggest clones make up roughly 3%. The sequenced sample was whole blood. The receptors stem from an adult who was a healthcare worker with PCR-confirmed SARS-CoV-2 infection or an uninfected control (not recorded which). Each CDR3 is given with its conserved first and last residue. The D gene is left open where the match is weak. The size of a clone is reported for some rows only, either as once, few or many, or as a class for expanded clones.

clone size,J gene,D gene,V gene,CDR3 DNA,CDR3 protein
few,TRBJ2-5,TRBD1,TRBV28,TGTGCCAGCAGTTTACCCGGACAGGGAGGAGAGACCCAGTACTTC,CASSLPGQGGETQYF
few,TRBJ2-7,TRBD1,TRBV10-3,TGTGCCATCAGTGAATCAGGGGGCCTCTACGAGCAGTACTTC,CAISESGGLYEQYF
few,TRBJ2-7,-,TRBV28,TGTGCCAGCGGAGACCGAATCCAGGCCTACGAGCAGTACTTC,CASGDRIQAYEQYF
many,TRBJ1-4,-,TRBV29-1,TGCAGCGTTGAAAGGTTGGAAAAACTGTTTTTT,CSVERLEKLFF
few,TRBJ1-5,TRBD1,TRBV7-8,TGTGCCAGCAGCCCCGGGACAGGGTATAGCAATCAGCCCCAGCATTTT,CASSPGTGYSNQPQHF
many,TRBJ2-7,-,TRBV5-4,TGTGCCAGCAGCCCTGGGAGATTGCACGAGCAGTACTTC,CASSPGRLHEQYF
many,TRBJ1-2,-,TRBV6-5,TGTGCCAGCAGCTACCGGAGGGGTGATGGTGGCTACACCTTC,CASSYRRGDGGYTF
many,TRBJ2-1,TRBD2,TRBV7-8,TGTGCCAGCAGCTTAGTTCGGACTAGCTGGCCCAATGAGCAGTTCTTC,CASSLVRTSWPNEQFF
-,TRBJ2-7,-,TRBV12-3/TRBV12-4,TGTGCCAGCAGTTTAATTTGGATTGAGCAGTACTTC,CASSLIWIEQYF
few,TRBJ2-4,TRBD1,TRBV29-1,TGCAGCGTTGCTGGGACAGACCTAGCCAAAAACATTCAGTACTTC,CSVAGTDLAKNIQYF
once,TRBJ2-1,-,TRBV5-1,TGCGCCAGCAGCCCGGACGGGGGTTGGAATGAGCAGTTCTTC,CASSPDGGWNEQFF
few,TRBJ2-7,-,TRBV5-1,TGCGCCAGCGCGGGGACGGGGACCTACGAGCAGTACTTC,CASAGTGTYEQYF
-,TRBJ2-1,-,TRBV12-3/TRBV12-4,TGTGCCAGCAACCTCGGCAATGAGCAGTTCTTC,CASNLGNEQFF
-,TRBJ2-2,-,TRBV10-2,TGCGCCAGCGGGGTTGCGGCCGGGGAGCTGTTTTTT,CASGVAAGELFF
few,TRBJ2-2,-,TRBV9,TGTGCCAGCAGCCTGGGACCCCGTTCCGGGGAGCTGTTTTTT,CASSLGPRSGELFF
few,TRBJ2-6,-,TRBV7-2,TGTGCCAGCAGCTTATTGCCCGGGGCCAACGTCCTGACTTTC,CASSLLPGANVLTF
few,TRBJ1-5,-,TRBV6-6,TGTGCCACCCGCAGGGGCTATGGCAATCAGCCCCAGCATTTT,CATRRGYGNQPQHF
many,TRBJ2-1,-,TRBV2,TGTGCCAGCAGTGAACAGGGGGGCTACAATGAGCAGTTCTTC,CASSEQGGYNEQFF
few,TRBJ1-2,-,TRBV3-1,TGTGCCAGCAGCCTACGGGGGGGCAGGGACAACTATGGCTACACCTTC,CASSLRGGRDNYGYTF
many,TRBJ1-1,-,TRBV7-9,TGTGCCAGCAGCTTAGTGGATGGGAGAAGCACTGAAGCTTTCTTT,CASSLVDGRSTEAFF
few,TRBJ2-3,-,TRBV4-2,TGTGCCAGCAGCCACGTCGGACTAGATTGGGGACAAGATACGCAGTATTTT,CASSHVGLDWGQDTQYF
many,TRBJ1-2,-,TRBV5-1,TGCGCCAGCAGCTTGGAGGGGTTGGACTATGGCTACACCTTC,CASSLEGLDYGYTF
many,TRBJ2-3,-,TRBV20-1,TGCAGTGCTAGTAGGCTCCCTGGGGTCGATACGCAGTATTTT,CSASRLPGVDTQYF
many,TRBJ1-5,-,TRBV2,TGTGCCAGCAGTGAAGTGGGGCGCAATCAGCCCCAGCATTTT,CASSEVGRNQPQHF
many,TRBJ1-6,-,TRBV27,TGTGCCAGCAGTTTAAACGGTCGGCCCCTCCACTTT,CASSLNGRPLHF
many,TRBJ2-2,TRBD2,TRBV12-3/TRBV12-4,TGTGCCAGCAGTTTATTAGCGGGGGCCAACACCGGGGAGCTGTTTTTT,CASSLLAGANTGELFF
few,TRBJ1-1,-,TRBV6-5,TGTGCCAGCAGTCCCCGGGGGCTCCAAGCTTTCTTT,CASSPRGLQAFF
few,TRBJ2-5,TRBD1,TRBV6-5,TGTGCCAGCAGGGGGACAGTCTTTCATTTGGAGACCCAGTACTTC,CASRGTVFHLETQYF
few,TRBJ2-7,-,TRBV5-5,TGTGCCAGCAGCTTGGGGTCGAACGGCTACGAGCAGTACTTC,CASSLGSNGYEQYF
many,TRBJ2-7,TRBD2,TRBV29-1,TGCAGCGTTGAAGTGCATAGGGGACTAGCCTACGAGCAGTACTTC,CSVEVHRGLAYEQYF
many,TRBJ2-2,-,TRBV20-1,TGCAGTGCTAGAGATCCTAGTTCCACCGGGGAGCTGTTTTTT,CSARDPSSTGELFF
many,TRBJ1-5,-,TRBV11-3,TGTGCCAGCAGCTTAGTGACGGATTATAGCAATCAGCCCCAGCATTTT,CASSLVTDYSNQPQHF
-,TRBJ2-1,-,TRBV27,TGTGCCAGCAGTTCTTATCAGTACAATGAGCAGTTCTTC,CASSSYQYNEQFF
many,TRBJ2-7,-,TRBV19,TGTGCCAGTAGAAGGGGAGGCGAGCAGTACTTC,CASRRGGEQYF
few,TRBJ1-1,TRBD1,TRBV6-2/TRBV6-3,TGTGCCAGCAGCTGGGGACAGGGGCAAACCACTGAAGCTTTCTTT,CASSWGQGQTTEAFF
few,TRBJ1-4,-,TRBV7-3,TGTGCCAGCAGCTTGACGCCTGCAACTAATGAAAAACTGTTTTTT,CASSLTPATNEKLFF
many,TRBJ1-1,TRBD1,TRBV12-3/TRBV12-4,TGTGCCAGCAGACCCGAGGGGACAGGGAGGAACACTGAAGCTTTCTTT,CASRPEGTGRNTEAFF
few,TRBJ1-5,TRBD1,TRBV5-5,TGTGCCAGCAGCCGACAGGGTGACAGCAATCAGCCCCAGCATTTT,CASSRQGDSNQPQHF
few,TRBJ1-1,-,TRBV3-1,TGTGCCAGCAGCCCCCCCTTGAACACTGAAGTTTTCTTT,CASSPPLNTEVFF
many,TRBJ2-7,-,TRBV28,TGTGCCAGCAGTTTGAGGGGCGGGGACAGACCCTACGAGCAGTACTTC,CASSLRGGDRPYEQYF
-,TRBJ2-7,-,TRBV7-9,TGTGCCAGCAGCCCCGGACACTCCTACGAGCAGTACTTC,CASSPGHSYEQYF
-,TRBJ2-1,TRBD1,TRBV11-2,TGTGCCAGCAGCCCATGGACAGGGGGCTGGAATGAGCAGTTCTTC,CASSPWTGGWNEQFF
many,TRBJ2-3,-,TRBV5-1,TGCGCCAGCAGCTTGGTTCAGGAACAAGATACGCAGTATTTT,CASSLVQEQDTQYF
few,TRBJ2-1,-,TRBV7-6,TGTGCCAGCAGCTTAGGGCGGCAGTTCTTC,CASSLGRQFF
-,TRBJ2-7,TRBD1,TRBV10-3,TGTGCCACCTCAATCGGGACAGGGTCCGAGCAGTACTTC,CATSIGTGSEQYF
few,TRBJ2-7,-,TRBV3-1,TGTGCCAGCAGCCAAGTAACTACCCCCTACGAGCAGTACTTC,CASSQVTTPYEQYF
-,TRBJ1-1,-,TRBV30,TGTGCCTTATCTAAGGGGAGGGACACTGAAGCTTTCTTT,CALSKGRDTEAFF
many,TRBJ2-7,-,TRBV3-1,TGTGCCAGCAGCCGCCCGGGGGAGCAGTACTTC,CASSRPGEQYF
-,TRBJ2-5,-,TRBV12-3/TRBV12-4,TGTGCCAGCAGTCCTCCCCTGGGCCTCCAAGAGACCCAGTACTTC,CASSPPLGLQETQYF
many,TRBJ2-1,-,TRBV7-6,TGTGCCAGCAGCTTACGGGTCTCCTACAATGAGCAGTTCTTC,CASSLRVSYNEQFF
many,TRBJ2-7,-,TRBV20-1,TGCAGTGCTAGAGATCGAAAAGGAGACTCCTACGAGCAGTACTTC,CSARDRKGDSYEQYF
many,TRBJ1-2,-,TRBV6-5,TGTGCCAGCAGTTACTTAGGACCCAGAGCGGGCTACACCTTC,CASSYLGPRAGYTF
many,TRBJ2-2,-,TRBV27,TGTGCCAGCAGTTTAAAGGGAGTTCGCAACACCGGGGAGCTGTTTTTT,CASSLKGVRNTGELFF
-,TRBJ2-5,-,TRBV29-1,TGCAGCGTTTCTGTGGTGGTGGGAGAGACCCAGTACTTC,CSVSVVVGETQYF
-,TRBJ2-4,-,TRBV2,TGTGCCAGCATGCGGAACAGGGAAGGAGACATTCAGTACTTC,CASMRNREGDIQYF
-,TRBJ2-2,-,TRBV3-1,TGTGCCAGCAGCCCAGCCAGTCGGAACACCGGGGAGCTGTTTTTT,CASSPASRNTGELFF
many,TRBJ2-7,TRBD1,TRBV20-1,TGCAGTGCTAGAGGAAGGACAGGTACCTACGAGCAGTACTTC,CSARGRTGTYEQYF
many,TRBJ2-7,TRBD1,TRBV7-6,TGTGCCAGCAGCTTAGGCTTTGAGGGACAGCCACCCTACGAGCAGTACTTC,CASSLGFEGQPPYEQYF
few,TRBJ1-2,-,TRBV9,TGTGCCAGCAGCGTAGGGTTGGGTCAGGGGCACTATGGCTACACCTTC,CASSVGLGQGHYGYTF